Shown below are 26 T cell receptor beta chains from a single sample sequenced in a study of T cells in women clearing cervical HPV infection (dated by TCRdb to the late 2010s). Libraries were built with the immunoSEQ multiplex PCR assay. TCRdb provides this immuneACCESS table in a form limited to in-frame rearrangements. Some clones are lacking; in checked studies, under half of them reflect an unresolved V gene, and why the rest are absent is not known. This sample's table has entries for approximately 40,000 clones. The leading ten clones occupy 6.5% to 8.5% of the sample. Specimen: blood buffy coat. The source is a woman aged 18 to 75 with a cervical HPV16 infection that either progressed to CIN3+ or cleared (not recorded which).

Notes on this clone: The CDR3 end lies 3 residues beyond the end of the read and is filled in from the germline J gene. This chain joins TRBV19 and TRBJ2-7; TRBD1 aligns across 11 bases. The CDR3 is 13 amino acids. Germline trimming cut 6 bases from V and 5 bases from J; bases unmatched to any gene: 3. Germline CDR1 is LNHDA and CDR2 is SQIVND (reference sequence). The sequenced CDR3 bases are TGTGCCAGTAGAGGACAGGGGGCCCACGAG. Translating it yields CASRGQGAHE. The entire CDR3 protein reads CASRGQGAHEQYF. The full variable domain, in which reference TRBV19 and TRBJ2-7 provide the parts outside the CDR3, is DGGITQSPKYLFRKEGQNVTLSCEQNLNHDAMYWYRQDPGQGLRLIYYSQIVNDFQKGDIAEGYSVSREKKESFPLTVTSAQKNPTAFYLCASRGQGAHEQYFGPGTRLTVT.

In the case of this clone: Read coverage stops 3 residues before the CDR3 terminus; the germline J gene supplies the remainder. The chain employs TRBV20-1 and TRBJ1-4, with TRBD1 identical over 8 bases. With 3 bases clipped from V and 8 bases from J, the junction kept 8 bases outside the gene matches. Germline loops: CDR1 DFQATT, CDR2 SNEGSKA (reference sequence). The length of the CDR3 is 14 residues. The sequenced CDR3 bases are TGCAGTGCTAGTGACCGACAGGGGAGAGAAAAA. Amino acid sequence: CSASDRQGREK. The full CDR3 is CSASDRQGREKLFF.

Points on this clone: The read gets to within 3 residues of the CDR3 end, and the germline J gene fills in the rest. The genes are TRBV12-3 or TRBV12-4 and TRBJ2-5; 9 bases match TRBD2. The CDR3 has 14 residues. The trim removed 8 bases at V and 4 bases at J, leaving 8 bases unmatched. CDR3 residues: CASGLSGGGETQYF. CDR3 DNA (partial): TGTGCCAGCGGCCTTAGCGGGGGAGGAGAGACC.

CDR3 bases read: TGCGCCAGCAGTGGAAACGCAGGGGGGACC. Its translation: CASSGNAGGT. The whole CDR3 is CASSGNAGGTQYF. The V and J genes are TRBV10-1 and TRBJ2-5; 7 nucleotides align to TRBD1. Read coverage stops 3 residues before the CDR3 terminus; the germline J gene supplies the remainder. Trimming at V came to 4 bases and at J to 7 bases, leaving 6 bases not matched to a gene. CDR1 and CDR2 (germline): WNHNN, SYGVQD (reference sequence). The CDR3 is 13 amino acids.

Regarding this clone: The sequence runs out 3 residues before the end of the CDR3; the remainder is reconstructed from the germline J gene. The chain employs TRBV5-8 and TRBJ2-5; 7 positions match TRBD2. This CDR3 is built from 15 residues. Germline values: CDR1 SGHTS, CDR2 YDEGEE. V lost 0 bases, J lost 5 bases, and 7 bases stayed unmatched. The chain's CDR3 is CASSLGSSGLETQYF. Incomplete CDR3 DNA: TGTGCCAGCAGCTTGGGCTCTAGCGGTTTGGAGACC. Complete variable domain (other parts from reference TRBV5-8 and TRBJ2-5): EAGVTQSPTHLIKTRGQQATLRCSPISGHTSVYWYQQALGLGLQFLLWYDEGEERNRGNFPPRFSGRQFPNYSSELNVNALELEDSALYLCASSLGSSGLETQYFGPGTRLLVL.

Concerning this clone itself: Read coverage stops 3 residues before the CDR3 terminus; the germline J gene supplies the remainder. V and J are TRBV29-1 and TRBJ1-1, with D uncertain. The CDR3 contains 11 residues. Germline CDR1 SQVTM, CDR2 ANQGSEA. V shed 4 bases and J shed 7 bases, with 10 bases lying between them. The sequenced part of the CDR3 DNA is TGCAGCGTTGTTACGGTCCTTGAA. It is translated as CSVVTVLE. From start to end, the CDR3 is CSVVTVLEAFF.

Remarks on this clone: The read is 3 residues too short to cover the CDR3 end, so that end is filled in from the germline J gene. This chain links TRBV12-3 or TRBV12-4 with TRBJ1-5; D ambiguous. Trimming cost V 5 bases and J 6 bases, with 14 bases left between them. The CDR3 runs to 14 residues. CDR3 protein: CASSQARAIQPQHF. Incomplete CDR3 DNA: TGTGCCAGCAGTCAGGCTCGCGCAATTCAGCCC.

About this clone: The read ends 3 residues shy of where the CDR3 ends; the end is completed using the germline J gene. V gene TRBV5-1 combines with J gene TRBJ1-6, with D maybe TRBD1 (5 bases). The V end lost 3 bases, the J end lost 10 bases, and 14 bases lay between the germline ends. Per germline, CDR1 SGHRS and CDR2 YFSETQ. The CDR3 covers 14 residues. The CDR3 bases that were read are TGCGCCAGCAGCTCGAAACAGAGGGGATCACCC. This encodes CASSSKQRGSP. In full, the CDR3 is CASSSKQRGSPLHF.

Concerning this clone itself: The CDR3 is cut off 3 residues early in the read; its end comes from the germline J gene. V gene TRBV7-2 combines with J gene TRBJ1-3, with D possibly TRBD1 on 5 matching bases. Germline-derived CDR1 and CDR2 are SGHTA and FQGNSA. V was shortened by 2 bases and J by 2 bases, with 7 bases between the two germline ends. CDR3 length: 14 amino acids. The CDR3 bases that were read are TGTGCCAGCAGCTTACAGGGCACTGGAAACACC. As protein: CASSLQGTGNT. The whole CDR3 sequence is CASSLQGTGNTIYF.

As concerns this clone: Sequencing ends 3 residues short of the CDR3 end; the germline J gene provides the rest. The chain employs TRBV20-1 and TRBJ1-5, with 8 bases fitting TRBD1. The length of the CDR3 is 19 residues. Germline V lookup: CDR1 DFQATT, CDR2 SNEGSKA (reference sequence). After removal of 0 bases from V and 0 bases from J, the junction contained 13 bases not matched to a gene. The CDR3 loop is CSARDRTGQVHYSNQPQHF. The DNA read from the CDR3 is TGCAGTGCTAGAGACCGCACGGGACAGGTTCATTATAGCAATCAGCCC.

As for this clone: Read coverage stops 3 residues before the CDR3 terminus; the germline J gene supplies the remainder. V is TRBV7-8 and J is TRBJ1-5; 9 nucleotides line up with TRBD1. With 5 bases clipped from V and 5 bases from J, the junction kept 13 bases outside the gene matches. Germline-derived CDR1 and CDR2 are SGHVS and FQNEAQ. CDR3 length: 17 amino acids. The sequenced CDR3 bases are TGTGCCAGCAGCCCAGGGACAGGGTGGATGAGAGATCAGCCC. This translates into CASSPGTGWMRDQP. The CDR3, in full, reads CASSPGTGWMRDQPQHF.

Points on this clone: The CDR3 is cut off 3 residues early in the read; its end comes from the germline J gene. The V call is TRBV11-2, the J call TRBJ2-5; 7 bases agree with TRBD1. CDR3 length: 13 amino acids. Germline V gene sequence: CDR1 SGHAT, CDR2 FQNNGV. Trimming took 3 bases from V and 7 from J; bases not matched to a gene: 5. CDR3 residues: CASSFTGEGTQYF. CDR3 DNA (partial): TGTGCCAGCAGCTTTACAGGGGAAGGGACC.

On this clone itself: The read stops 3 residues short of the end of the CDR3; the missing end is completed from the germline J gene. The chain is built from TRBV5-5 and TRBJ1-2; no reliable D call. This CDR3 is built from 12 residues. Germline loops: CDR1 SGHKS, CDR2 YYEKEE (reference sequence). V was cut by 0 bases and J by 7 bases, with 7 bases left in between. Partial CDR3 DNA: TGTGCCAGCAGCTTGGCAGGTGGTGGC. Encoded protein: CASSLAGGG. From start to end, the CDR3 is CASSLAGGGYTF.

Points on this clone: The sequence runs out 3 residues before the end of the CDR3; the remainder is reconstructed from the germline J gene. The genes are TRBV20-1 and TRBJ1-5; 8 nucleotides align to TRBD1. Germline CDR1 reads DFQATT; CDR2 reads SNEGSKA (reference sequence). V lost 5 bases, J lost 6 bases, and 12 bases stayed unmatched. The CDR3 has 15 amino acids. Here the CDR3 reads CSARITGQGSQPQHF. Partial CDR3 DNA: TGCAGTGCTCGAATAACTGGACAGGGAAGTCAGCCC.

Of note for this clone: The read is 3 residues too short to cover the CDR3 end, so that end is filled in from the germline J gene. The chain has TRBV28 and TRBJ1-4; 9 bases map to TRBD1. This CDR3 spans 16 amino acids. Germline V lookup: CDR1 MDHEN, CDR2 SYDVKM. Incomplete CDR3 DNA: TGTGCCAGCAGTTCACCCGGGGACAGGGCGTCCGGGGAA. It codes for CASSSPGDRASGE. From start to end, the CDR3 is CASSSPGDRASGELFF.

The covered CDR3 bases are TGTGCCAGTAAAGGGGACAGGGGCCGGGGGGATTCACCC. Translating gives CASKGDRGRGDSP. The full-length CDR3 reads as CASKGDRGRGDSPLHF. The chain employs TRBV19 and TRBJ1-6; 10 bases align to TRBD1. The read ends 3 residues shy of where the CDR3 ends; the end is completed using the germline J gene. This CDR3 has 16 amino acids. V was pared by 7 bases and J by 8 bases, with 11 bases of the junction left unmatched. The V gene's germline CDR1 is LNHDA and CDR2 SQIVND (reference sequence). Complete variable domain (other parts from reference TRBV19 and TRBJ1-6): DGGITQSPKYLFRKEGQNVTLSCEQNLNHDAMYWYRQDPGQGLRLIYYSQIVNDFQKGDIAEGYSVSREKKESFPLTVTSAQKNPTAFYLCASKGDRGRGDSPLHFGNGTRLTVT.

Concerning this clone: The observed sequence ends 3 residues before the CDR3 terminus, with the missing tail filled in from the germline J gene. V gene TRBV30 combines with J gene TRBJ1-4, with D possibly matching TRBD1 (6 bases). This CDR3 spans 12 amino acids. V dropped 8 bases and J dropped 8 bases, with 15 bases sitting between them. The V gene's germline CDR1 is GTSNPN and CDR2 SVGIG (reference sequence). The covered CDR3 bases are TGTGCCGGAGGGGGGGGCGGAGAAAAA. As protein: CAGGGGGEK. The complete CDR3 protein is CAGGGGGEKLFF.

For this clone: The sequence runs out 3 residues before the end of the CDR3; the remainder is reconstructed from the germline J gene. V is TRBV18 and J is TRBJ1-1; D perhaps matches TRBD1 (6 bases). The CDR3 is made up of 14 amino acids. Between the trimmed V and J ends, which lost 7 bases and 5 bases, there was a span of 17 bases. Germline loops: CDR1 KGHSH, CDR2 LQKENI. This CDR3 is CASFLQGRGTEAFF. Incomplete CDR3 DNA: TGTGCCAGCTTCTTACAGGGACGAGGGACTGAA.

The CDR3 is CSARKAGGANTEAFF. Partial CDR3 DNA: TGCAGTGCTCGAAAAGCGGGGGGGGCGAACACTGAA. This chain joins TRBV20-1 and TRBJ1-1, with D possibly being TRBD1 (6 bases). The CDR3 end lies 3 residues beyond the end of the read and is filled in from the germline J gene. From germline, CDR1 is DFQATT and CDR2 SNEGSKA (reference sequence). V lost 5 bases to trimming and J lost 1 base, with 17 bases between them. The CDR3 length is 15 residues.

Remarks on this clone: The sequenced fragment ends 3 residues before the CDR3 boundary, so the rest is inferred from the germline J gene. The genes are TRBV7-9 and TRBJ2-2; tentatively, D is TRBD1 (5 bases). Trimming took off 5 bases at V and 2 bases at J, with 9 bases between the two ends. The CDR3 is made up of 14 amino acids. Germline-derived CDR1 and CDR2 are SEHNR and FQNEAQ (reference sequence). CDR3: CASSPDRNTGELFF. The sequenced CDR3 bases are TGTGCCAGCAGCCCTGACAGAAACACCGGGGAG. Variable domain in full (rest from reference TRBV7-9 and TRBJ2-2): DTGVSQNPRHKITKRGQNVTFRCDPISEHNRLYWYRQTLGQGPEFLTYFQNEAQLEKSRLLSDRFSAERPKGSFSTLEIQRTEQGDSAMYLCASSPDRNTGELFFGEGSRLTVL.

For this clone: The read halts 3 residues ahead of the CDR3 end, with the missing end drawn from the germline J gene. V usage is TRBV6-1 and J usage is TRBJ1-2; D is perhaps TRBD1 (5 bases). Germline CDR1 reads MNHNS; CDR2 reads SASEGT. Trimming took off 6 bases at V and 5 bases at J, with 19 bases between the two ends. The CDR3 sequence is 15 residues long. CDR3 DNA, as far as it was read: TGTGCCAGCAGAGAACCCGTCGGGACTGTATATGGC. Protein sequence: CASREPVGTVYG. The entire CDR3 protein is CASREPVGTVYGYTF.

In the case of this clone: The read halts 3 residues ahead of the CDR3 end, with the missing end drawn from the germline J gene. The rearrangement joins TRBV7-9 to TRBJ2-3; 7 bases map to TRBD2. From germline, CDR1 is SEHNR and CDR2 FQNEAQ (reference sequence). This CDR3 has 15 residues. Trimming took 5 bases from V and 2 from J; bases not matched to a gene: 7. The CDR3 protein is CASSLSGTFTDTQYF. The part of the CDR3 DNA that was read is TGTGCCAGCAGCCTAAGCGGGACTTTCACAGATACG.

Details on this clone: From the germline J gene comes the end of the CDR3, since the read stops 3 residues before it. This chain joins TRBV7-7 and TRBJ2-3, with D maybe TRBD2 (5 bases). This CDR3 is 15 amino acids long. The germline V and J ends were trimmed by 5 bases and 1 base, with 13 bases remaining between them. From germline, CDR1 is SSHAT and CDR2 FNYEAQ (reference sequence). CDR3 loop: CASSPRGAGTDTQYF. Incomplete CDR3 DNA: TGTGCCAGCAGCCCCCGGGGAGCGGGCACAGATACG.

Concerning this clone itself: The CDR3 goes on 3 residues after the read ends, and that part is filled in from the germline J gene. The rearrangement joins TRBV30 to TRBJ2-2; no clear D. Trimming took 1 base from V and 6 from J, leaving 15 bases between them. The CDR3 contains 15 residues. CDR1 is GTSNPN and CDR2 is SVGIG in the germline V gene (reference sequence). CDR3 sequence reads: CAWSEVSLLSGELFF. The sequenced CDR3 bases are TGTGCCTGGAGTGAAGTTAGCTTGTTGTCCGGGGAG.

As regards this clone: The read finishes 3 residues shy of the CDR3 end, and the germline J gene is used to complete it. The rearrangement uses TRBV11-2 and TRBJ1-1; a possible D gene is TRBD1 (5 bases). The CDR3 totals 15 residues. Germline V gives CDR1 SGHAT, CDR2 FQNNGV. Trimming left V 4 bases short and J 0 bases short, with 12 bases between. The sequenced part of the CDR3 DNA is TGTGCCAGCAGCTCGTCAAAAGGGGTGAACACTGAA. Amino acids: CASSSSKGVNTE. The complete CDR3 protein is CASSSSKGVNTEAFF.

Here the CDR3 reads CASSEKGFSGARTGELFF. CDR3 DNA (partial): TGTGCCAGCAGTGAAAAAGGTTTCAGCGGGGCTAGGACCGGGGAG. The chain links TRBV2 to TRBJ2-2; the match to TRBD2 covers 7 bases. The read is 3 residues too short to cover the CDR3 end, so that end is filled in from the germline J gene. The CDR3 spans 18 residues. Germline-derived CDR1 and CDR2 are SNHLY and FYNNEI. J lost 5 bases, V lost 2 bases, and 14 bases had no gene match.